This TCR beta chain was found in a study of CD8 T cells in Susac syndrome (dated by TCRdb to between 2018 and 2021). A note on the overall study: The study used repertoire sequencing to test whether antigen drove CD8+ T cell activation and differentiation in Susac syndrome. Clonality of the CD8+ T cell repertoire was compared between roughly twelve healthy donors, about 14 Susac syndrome patients and fewer than 16 multiple sclerosis patients.

Comments on this clonotype: The antigen this receptor binds is unknown. Base-call qualities are not available, and no considerably larger clone is one nucleotide away.

Spanning cysteine to phenylalanine, the CDR3 consists of 16 amino acids. Only the CDR3 region is kept as DNA, spanning 48 bases read in frame from base 1. CDR1 and CDR2 were assigned from the germline V gene (reference sequence) as LNHDA and SQIVND. V is cut back by 4 bases and J by 4 bases, with 5 bases in the junction unmatched. The investigation overall reported the following: The TCR sequencing and HLA analysis was acknowledged to have included a relatively small number of individuals.

RNA was extracted using the RNeasy kit, and roughly 0.5 to 1 microgram was reverse transcribed with random hexamers. The immunoSEQ multiplex PCR assay, covering 54 Vbeta and 13 Jbeta segments, was used to amplify TCR beta CDR3 regions. To correct PCR amplification bias, a synthetic template baseline was used for both primer optimization and computational correction. Regarding the original processing steps: Reads were annotated to V, D and J genes per IMGT and analyzed with immunoSEQ Analyzer, keeping only productive sequences. Clonality was calculated as one minus the Shannon entropy normalized by log2 of the number of productive unique sequences. For each patient and control, public and private clones were evaluated within the 100 most prevalent clones. Clones were defined as Susac-specific when absent from the healthy and MS cohorts, from fewer than 1,200 published viral clones and from other ImmuneACCESS disease sequences. TCRdb trimmed public reads at Q25 via fastp, called clones via MiXCR and kept in-frame beta chains. Here each entry gathers all rows of one CDR3 protein and keeps the most common genes and DNA. TCRdb, not the authors, supplied the V and J calls. Recorded for this sample are some 90,000 distinct CDR3 sequences; 90% to 95% of them occurred a single time. Of the sample, approximately 0.31% is held by the ten largest clones.

Peripheral blood CD8+ and CD4+ T cells from healthy donors, Susac syndrome patients and multiple sclerosis patients were profiled by high-throughput TCR beta sequencing. The healthy donors served as controls matched for age and sex. Bulk CD8+ and CD4+ T cells were purified magnetically by negative isolation, whereas CD8+ TEMRA cells were enriched by FACS. Blood was collected in EDTA tubes and processed within 24 hours, with PBMCs isolated through density gradient centrifugation. PBMCs intended for TCR sequencing were frozen in liquid nitrogen and were later thawed in a 37 degrees C water bath. Purity of sorted or isolated CD4+, CD8+ and CD8+ TEMRA cells was at least 90%.

The receptor was derived from a human donor in good health. Sequencing used CD8+ T cells from PBMCs. This chain is built from TRBV19 and TRBJ1-6; TRBD1 fits 9 bases in the junction. The DNA is as follows: TGTGCCAGTAGTAGTTTCGACAGGGGGTATAATTCACCCCTCCACTTT. It codes for CASSSFDRGYNSPLHF.